The rows below give T cell receptor beta chains drawn from one sample of a study of blood T cell repertoires in COVID-19. Assay used: immunoSEQ multiplex PCR; TCRdb lists only in-frame clones, some missing. The sample has roughly 80,000 clones, 65% to 85% seen once. Sequenced material: peripheral blood. The receptors here all came from a man aged 45-65 years with acute or convalescent COVID-19. CDR3s include the opening cysteine and the closing phenylalanine or tryptophan. Each record gives: V gene, J gene, CDR3 protein.

v_gene: TRBV28
j_gene: TRBJ1-1
CDR3aa: CASSLRRNTEAFF

v_gene: TRBV19
j_gene: TRBJ2-7
CDR3aa: CASSIDGAAGGPYEQYF

v_gene: TRBV5-8
j_gene: TRBJ1-4
CDR3aa: CASSLIGSGGANEKLFF

v_gene: TRBV18
j_gene: TRBJ2-2
CDR3aa: CASSPRTENTGELFF

v_gene: TRBV18
j_gene: TRBJ2-2
CDR3aa: CASSPSGRADTGELFF

v_gene: TRBV7-9
j_gene: TRBJ2-7
CDR3aa: CASSSPGLAVEQYF

v_gene: TRBV5-1
j_gene: TRBJ1-5
CDR3aa: CASSLYPTGDNQPQHF

v_gene: TRBV6-2/TRBV6-3
j_gene: TRBJ1-5
CDR3aa: CASSFSGRENQPQHF

v_gene: TRBV19
j_gene: TRBJ2-2
CDR3aa: CASSIRTGVTGELFF

v_gene: TRBV7-9
j_gene: TRBJ2-7
CDR3aa: CASSPTGTGADEQYF

v_gene: TRBV6-5
j_gene: TRBJ2-7
CDR3aa: CASRAQGLSYEQYF

v_gene: TRBV13
j_gene: TRBJ2-7
CDR3aa: CASSLEGAGYEQYF

v_gene: TRBV4-1
j_gene: TRBJ1-6
CDR3aa: CASSLRPGQGGSPLHF

v_gene: TRBV28
j_gene: TRBJ2-5
CDR3aa: CASRAGQFNQETQYF

v_gene: TRBV7-3
j_gene: TRBJ2-5
CDR3aa: CASSLTSDRQETQYF

v_gene: TRBV18
j_gene: TRBJ1-2
CDR3aa: CASSLGSSPGSNYGYTF

v_gene: TRBV19
j_gene: TRBJ2-5
CDR3aa: CASRETSAYQETQYF

v_gene: TRBV7-9
j_gene: TRBJ1-6
CDR3aa: CASSLGGGGFGSPLHF

v_gene: TRBV7-3
j_gene: TRBJ2-5
CDR3aa: CASSFGTGVETQYF

v_gene: TRBV7-2
j_gene: TRBJ1-5
CDR3aa: CASSLQQGDQPQHF

v_gene: TRBV7-6
j_gene: TRBJ1-1
CDR3aa: CASSSTQGAGTEAFF

v_gene: TRBV14
j_gene: TRBJ2-5
CDR3aa: CASSQALAGTETQYF

v_gene: TRBV9
j_gene: TRBJ2-7
CDR3aa: CASSEEGTATYEQYF

v_gene: TRBV28
j_gene: TRBJ1-4
CDR3aa: CASRLNEKLFF

v_gene: TRBV7-9
j_gene: TRBJ1-1
CDR3aa: CASSSPGTGVTEAFF

v_gene: TRBV28
j_gene: TRBJ1-2
CDR3aa: CASRTGTTNYGYTF

v_gene: TRBV6-2/TRBV6-3
j_gene: TRBJ2-1
CDR3aa: CASRPTGLAGTVGEQFF

v_gene: TRBV6-5
j_gene: TRBJ1-1
CDR3aa: CASRDTGASTEAFF

v_gene: TRBV19
j_gene: TRBJ1-2
CDR3aa: CASSNGTGYGYTF

v_gene: TRBV7-6
j_gene: TRBJ2-2
CDR3aa: CASSFTGGSTGELFF

v_gene: TRBV14
j_gene: TRBJ1-6
CDR3aa: CASSQQDSPLHF

v_gene: TRBV19
j_gene: TRBJ1-1
CDR3aa: CASRQRDRGENTEAFF

v_gene: TRBV19
j_gene: TRBJ2-5
CDR3aa: CASSDSLGLAGGTQETQYF

v_gene: TRBV18
j_gene: TRBJ1-3
CDR3aa: CASSPPRAEGNTIYF

v_gene: TRBV7-2
j_gene: TRBJ2-1
CDR3aa: CASSFSGGIVRQFF

v_gene: TRBV4-1
j_gene: TRBJ2-6
CDR3aa: CASSPGGGSGANVLTF

v_gene: TRBV6-2/TRBV6-3
j_gene: TRBJ1-5
CDR3aa: CASSYPRTGALNQPQHF

v_gene: TRBV2
j_gene: TRBJ1-1
CDR3aa: CASSEAGANTEAFF

v_gene: TRBV10-1
j_gene: TRBJ2-7
CDR3aa: CASSTRGSRGYEQYF

v_gene: TRBV5-6
j_gene: TRBJ1-1
CDR3aa: CASRPRFRQKNTEAFF

v_gene: TRBV6-2/TRBV6-3
j_gene: TRBJ1-5
CDR3aa: CASSYSLRARSQPQHF

v_gene: TRBV5-1
j_gene: TRBJ2-2
CDR3aa: CASSLPGQANTGELFF

v_gene: TRBV3-1/TRBV3-2
j_gene: TRBJ1-5
CDR3aa: CASSRQGDNQPQHF

v_gene: TRBV7-9
j_gene: TRBJ2-5
CDR3aa: CASSLNPGETQYF

v_gene: TRBV11-3
j_gene: TRBJ2-7
CDR3aa: CASRRPGGLAGSHEQYF

v_gene: TRBV7-2
j_gene: TRBJ2-2
CDR3aa: CASSLVGGTGSTGELFF

v_gene: TRBV5-8
j_gene: TRBJ2-1
CDR3aa: CASGWSSYNEQFF